The following is a T cell receptor (beta chain) sequence with its context. Germline V gene sequence: CDR1 SGHVS, CDR2 FNYEAQ. The CDR3 runs to 15 residues. The V gene lost 3 bases and the J gene lost 2 bases, with 11 bases spanning the gap. The sample comes from a study of blood T cell repertoires in COVID-19. Study summary: Whether acute or convalescent, the COVID-19 samples came from the United States, Italy and Spain. T cells, B-cell-depleted T cells, or PBMCs provided the cDNA or gDNA that served as material.

In the original workflow: Reference gene primer amplification gave nucleated cell count estimates. The method was immunoSEQ multiplex PCR; TCRdb's version includes in-frame clones alone and lacks a portion of them. The DNA was the basis for D and trimming; V, J and clone size are from that table. The sample lists some 190,000 clones, approximately 85% seen once, with roughly 7.7% in the top ten. The specimen sequenced was peripheral blood. The sequence was collected from a woman aged 55-70 years with acute or convalescent COVID-19. The chain combines TRBV7-6 with TRBJ2-1; D might be TRBD1 (6 bases). CDR3 loop: CASSLTGSTYNEQFF. DNA for the CDR3: TGTGCCAGCAGCTTGACAGGCTCTACCTACAATGAGCAGTTCTTC.